Below are 10 T cell receptor beta chains sequenced from a single sample in a study of blood T cell repertoires in COVID-19. Here immunoSEQ multiplex PCR was the method, and the copy in TCRdb shows in-frame clones only, minus some. The data hold around 300,000 clones, with 85% to 90% observed a single time. The sample was peripheral blood. Every receptor here comes from a woman aged 35 to 49 with acute or convalescent COVID-19.

V and J are TRBV5-1 and TRBJ2-7; 7 bases align to TRBD2. From germline, CDR1 is SGHRS and CDR2 YFSETQ. V lost 4 bases and J lost 4; bases outside the gene matches: 17. The CDR3 extends over 17 amino acids. The CDR3 nucleotides read TGCGCCAGCAGCCCAGCCCGGGGCACCAGGGAGGGGTACGAGCAGTACGTC. This sequence encodes CASSPARGTREGYEQYV.

This chain links TRBV11-2 with TRBJ2-5; possible D gene TRBD2, 6 bases. V gave up 0 bases and J gave up 0 bases, with 14 bases separating them. Germline CDR1 and CDR2: SGHAT and FQNNGV. This CDR3 contains 17 residues. The CDR3, as DNA: TGTGCCAGCAGCTTAGATCGGGCGGGGCGTTACCAAGAGACCCAGTACTTC. It translates to CASSLDRAGRYQETQYF.

V and J are TRBV19 and TRBJ1-2, with TRBD1 identical over 11 bases. Germline V lookup: CDR1 LNHDA, CDR2 SQIVND (reference sequence). Trimming at V came to 6 bases and at J to 0 bases, leaving 12 bases not matched to a gene. The CDR3 loop spans 18 amino acids. CDR3 protein: CASSRTGGDSRANYGYTF. The DNA for the CDR3 is TGTGCCAGTAGCCGGACAGGGGGCGACAGTCGGGCTAACTATGGCTACACCTTC.

V gene TRBV9 combines with J gene TRBJ1-1; a weak D match, TRBD1 (6 bases). The germline CDR1 and CDR2 sequences are SGDLS and YYNGEE. The CDR3 is made up of 14 amino acids. V lost 3 bases and J lost 5, with 14 bases in between. CDR3 in DNA: TGTGCCAGCAGCGCTTTTTCAGGGGAAACTGAAGCTTTCTTT. This gives the protein CASSAFSGETEAFF.

The chain uses TRBV12-3 or TRBV12-4 and TRBJ2-1; D might be TRBD1 (6 bases). The CDR3 contains 13 residues. V was shortened by 0 bases and J by 8 bases, with 8 bases between the two germline ends. CDR3 residues: CASSLAQGYEQFF. CDR3 coding DNA: TGTGCCAGCAGTTTAGCGCAGGGGTATGAGCAGTTCTTC.

This chain uses TRBV25-1 with TRBJ1-1, with TRBD1 matching 7 bases. Germline CDR1 is MGHDK and CDR2 is SYGVNS. The CDR3 covers 14 residues. After removal of 10 bases from V and 1 base from J, the junction contained 9 bases not matched to a gene. CDR3 loop: CATTNRGSNTEAFF. CDR3 sequence (DNA): TGTGCCACCACCAACAGGGGATCGAACACTGAAGCTTTCTTT.

V and J are TRBV24-1 and TRBJ2-5; D remains ambiguous. V was pared by 4 bases and J by 3 bases, with 20 bases between. The CDR3 is 17 amino acids. CDR1 KGHDR and CDR2 SFDVKD come from the germline V gene. This CDR3 reads CATSDPDFAERKETQYF. The CDR3 nucleotides are TGTGCCACCAGTGACCCTGACTTTGCGGAGCGTAAAGAGACCCAGTACTTC.

The chain combines TRBV5-3 with TRBJ1-5; 8 bases line up with TRBD1. TRBV5-3 is assigned to the ORF class and has an uncertain function. This CDR3 region has 15 residues. V trimming: 6 bases; J trimming: 4 bases; junction bases outside the gene matches: 9. The DNA for the CDR3 is TGTGCCAGAAACCGCGGACAGGGCCCAAATCAGCCCCAGCATTTT. Translation gives CARNRGQGPNQPQHF.

The chain employs TRBV6-5 and TRBJ1-2; TRBD1 matches at 8 bases. This CDR3 is built from 13 residues. The ends lost 5 bases at V and 4 bases at J; junction bases unmatched: 3. Germline lookup yields CDR1 MNHEY and CDR2 SVGAGI. CDR3 sequence: CASSPDRAYGYTF. The DNA of the CDR3 is TGTGCCAGCAGTCCGGACAGGGCCTATGGCTACACCTTC.

This sequence joins TRBV14 and TRBJ2-2; D call uncertain. Deletions cut 4 bases from V and 4 bases from J, with 13 bases between. Germline CDR1 reads SGHDN; CDR2 reads FVKESK. This CDR3 region has 15 residues. The DNA for the CDR3 is TGTGCCAGCAGCCCGTACGGGTTCGGCACCGGGGAGCTGTTTTTT. It is translated as CASSPYGFGTGELFF.